The 11 T cell receptor beta chains in this list originate from one sample, sequenced in a study of CD8 T cells in Susac syndrome. It was with random hexamers that 0.5 to 1 ug RNA was reverse transcribed. From the immunoSEQ multiplex PCR reads, TCRdb called clonotypes with MiXCR, one entry per CDR3 protein. The sample shows approximately 140,000 distinct CDR3 sequences, 94% of them seen only once. Sequencing input: CD8+ T cells from PBMCs. The origin of the receptors is a human donor in good health.

The CDR3, as DNA: TGTGCCAGCAGTTTAGGTTCGCTGGGTCAGCCCCAGCATTTT. Amino acids: CASSLGSLGQPQHF. The chain uses TRBV12-3 or TRBV12-4 and TRBJ1-5; D call uncertain. Trimming removed 1 base at V and 6 bases at J, with 10 bases between. The CDR3 extends over 14 amino acids.

The chain joins TRBV28 to TRBJ2-7; 10 bases map to TRBD2. The CDR3 has 15 residues. The J segment lost 4 bases and the V segment lost 5 bases, leaving 8 bases of the junction unmatched. Looked up from germline, CDR1 is MDHEN and CDR2 is SYDVKM. CDR3 region: CASSDFLAGAYEQYF. The CDR3 nucleotides read TGTGCCAGCAGTGACTTCCTAGCGGGAGCGTACGAGCAGTACTTC.

The chain uses TRBV29-1 and TRBJ1-1, with D unresolved. The V end was cut by 5 bases, the J end by 3 bases, with 4 bases between. The CDR3 has 10 residues. The germline V gene has CDR1 SQVTM and CDR2 ANQGSEA. The DNA for the CDR3 is TGCAGCGTTTCTGACACTGAAGCTTTCTTT. It specifies CSVSDTEAFF. Complete variable domain (other parts from reference TRBV29-1 and TRBJ1-1): SAVISQKPSRDICQRGTSLTIQCQVDSQVTMMFWYRQQPGQSLTLIATANQGSEATYESGFVIDKFPISRPNLTFSTLTVSNMSPEDSSIYLCSVSDTEAFFGQGTRLTVV.

The count of this clonotype is one. The V gene is TRBV25-1, the J gene TRBJ1-1, with 7 bases that match TRBD1. Per the germline V gene, CDR1 is MGHDK and CDR2 is SYGVNS. The CDR3 contains 13 residues. V shed 6 bases, J shed 4 bases, and the junction held 5 bases outside the gene matches. CDR3 in DNA: TGTGCCAGCAGGAGGGGGCCGAGCACTGAAGCTTTCTTT. It is translated as CASRRGPSTEAFF. Together with reference TRBV25-1 and TRBJ1-1, the CDR3 gives the full variable domain: EADIYQTPRYLVIGTGKKITLECSQTMGHDKMYWYQQDPGMELHLIHYSYGVNSTEKGDLSSESTVSRIRTEHFPLTLESARPSHTSQYLCASRRGPSTEAFFGQGTRLTVV.

The chain combines TRBV3-1 with TRBJ1-1; D uncertain. CDR1 and CDR2 from the germline V gene are LGHDT and YNNKEL (reference sequence). The ends were cut back, 0 bases at V and 6 bases at J, with 14 bases in the middle. The CDR3 has 15 residues. The CDR3 here is CASSQDARYGAEAFF. CDR3 DNA: TGTGCCAGCAGCCAAGATGCCCGGTATGGAGCTGAAGCTTTCTTT. The full variable domain, its missing parts supplied by reference TRBV3-1 and TRBJ1-1, is DTAVSQTPKYLVTQMGNDKSIKCEQNLGHDTMYWYKQDSKKFLKIMFSYNNKELIINETVPNRFSPKSPDKAHLNLHINSLELGDSAVYFCASSQDARYGAEAFFGQGTRLTVV.

The chain recombines TRBV14 with TRBJ2-7; D is ambiguous. The CDR3 covers 13 residues. Trimming removed 4 bases from V and 0 bases from J, with 7 bases in between. Looked up from germline, CDR1 is SGHDN and CDR2 is FVKESK. CDR3 in DNA: TGTGCCAGCAGCCGGGGAAGCTCCTACGAGCAGTACTTC. It is translated as CASSRGSSYEQYF. Full variable domain (outside the CDR3, taken from reference TRBV14 and TRBJ2-7): EAGVTQFPSHSVIEKGQTVTLRCDPISGHDNLYWYRRVMGKEIKFLLHFVKESKQDESGMPNNRFLAERTGGTYSTLKVQPAELEDSGVYFCASSRGSSYEQYFGPGTRLTVT.

The chain joins TRBV30 to TRBJ2-7; tentatively, D is TRBD1 (5 bases). The CDR3 is made up of 17 amino acids. Germline CDR1 reads GTSNPN; CDR2 reads SVGIG (reference sequence). V lost 2 bases, J lost 0 bases, and 20 bases lay in between. This chain's CDR3 is CAWSTYNRQLSSYEQYF. CDR3 DNA sequence: TGTGCCTGGAGTACTTACAATCGACAGCTCAGCTCCTACGAGCAGTACTTC.

The chain recombines TRBV7-3 with TRBJ2-3; no definite D call. The CDR3 loop spans 12 amino acids. CDR1 is SGHTA and CDR2 is FQGTGA in the germline V gene. V lost 4 bases, J lost 2 bases, and 4 bases lay in between. The CDR3 region is CASSSHTDTQYF. Written as DNA, the CDR3 is TGTGCCAGCAGCTCACACACAGATACGCAGTATTTT.

V gene TRBV4-3 combines with J gene TRBJ2-3; D ambiguous. With 5 bases removed from V and 5 bases from J, the gap between germline ends came to 11 bases. The CDR3 covers 13 residues. The germline V gene encodes CDR1 LGHNA and CDR2 YSLEER. The CDR3 DNA sequence: TGCGCCAGCAGCAGCCAGTTGCAAGATACGCAGTATTTT. It translates to CASSSQLQDTQYF.

The chain joins TRBV7-2 to TRBJ2-7; the D gene is possibly TRBD2 (6 bases). The CDR3 is 13 amino acids. The V end lost 0 bases, the J end lost 6 bases, and 9 bases lay between the germline ends. Germline values: CDR1 SGHTA, CDR2 FQGNSA. As DNA, the CDR3 is TGTGCCAGCAGCTTAGCGGGGGGTGCCGAGCAGTACTTC. It specifies CASSLAGGAEQYF.

This clonotype occurred once. V gene TRBV20-1 combines with J gene TRBJ2-3, with 10 bases that match TRBD2. This CDR3 contains 17 residues. Germline CDR1 DFQATT, CDR2 SNEGSKA (reference sequence). The ends lost 0 bases at V and 2 bases at J; junction bases unmatched: 8. In DNA form, the CDR3 reads TGCAGTGCTAGAGATCGGGCACTAGCGGGGATCACAGATACGCAGTATTTT. This sequence encodes CSARDRALAGITDTQYF.